The 6 T cell receptor beta chains in this list originate from one sample, sequenced in a study of blood T cell repertoires in COVID-19. Data came from immunoSEQ multiplex PCR; TCRdb stores just in-frame clones and leaves some out. The sample consists of 150,000 to 200,000 clones, over 80% of them appearing once. The sequenced sample was peripheral blood. Source of these receptors: an older woman with acute or convalescent COVID-19.

The rearrangement joins TRBV28 to TRBJ1-6, with a tentative D call TRBD1 (6 bases). This CDR3 contains 16 residues. Trimming took off 2 bases at V and 7 bases at J, with 15 bases between the two ends. Germline CDR1 MDHEN, CDR2 SYDVKM. CDR3 sequence: CASSLAAGALNSPLHF. CDR3 in DNA: TGTGCCAGCAGTTTAGCAGCAGGGGCCTTGAATTCACCCCTCCACTTT.

The chain links TRBV3-1 (or the pseudogene TRBV3-2) to TRBJ2-1, with D perhaps matching TRBD2 (6 bases). The germline gives CDR1 LGHDT, CDR2 YNNKEL (reference sequence). The CDR3 is made up of 12 amino acids. Trimming cost V 4 bases and J 8 bases, with 9 bases left between them. CDR3 sequence reads: CASSPQRDEQFF. The CDR3 DNA reads as TGTGCCAGCAGCCCCCAGCGGGATGAGCAGTTCTTC.

The chain joins TRBV14 to TRBJ1-1; 9 bases are shared with TRBD1. The germline V gene has CDR1 SGHDN and CDR2 FVKESK. V was clipped by 3 bases and J by 4 bases; unmatched bases: 3. This CDR3 region has 14 residues. CDR3 bases: TGTGCCAGCAGCCAGGGACAGGGAGTCACTGAAGCTTTCTTT. Translation: CASSQGQGVTEAFF.

This rearrangement joins TRBV15 to TRBJ1-1, with D hard to call. CDR1 LNHNV and CDR2 YYDKDF come from the germline V gene (reference sequence). V lost 0 bases, J lost 6 bases, and 14 bases lay in between. The CDR3 runs to 15 residues. CDR3 DNA: TGTGCCACCAGCAGAGATAGGAGCAACTCCGCTGAAGCTTTCTTT. It is translated as CATSRDRSNSAEAFF.

The CDR3 is CASSSGETNEKLFF. The CDR3 region has the DNA TGTGCCAGCAGCTCCGGGGAGACTAATGAAAAACTGTTTTTT. The rearrangement joins TRBV5-6 to TRBJ1-4; D gene ambiguous. This CDR3 has 14 residues. Germline-derived CDR1 and CDR2 are SGHDT and YYEEEE. Deletions cut 3 bases from V and 2 bases from J, with 8 bases between. The full variable domain, rest sourced from reference TRBV5-6 and TRBJ1-4, is DAGVTQSPTHLIKTRGQQVTLRCSPKSGHDTVSWYQQALGQGPQFIFQYYEEEERQRGNFPDRFSGHQFPNYSSELNVNALLLGDSALYLCASSSGETNEKLFFGSGTQLSVL.

The chain carries TRBV5-1 and TRBJ1-2, with D maybe TRBD1 (6 bases). V lost 4 bases and J lost 8, with 15 bases in between. The CDR3 runs 13 residues. Germline lookup yields CDR1 SGHRS and CDR2 YFSETQ. CDR3 in DNA: TGCGCCAGCAGCCCGGCAGGGGAATACGGCTACACCTTC. This encodes CASSPAGEYGYTF.